The clone carrying this TCR beta chain showed up just once. Its antigen is as yet unknown. The record originates from a study of PD-1 blockade in mismatch repair-deficient tumors. On the study more broadly: Enrolled about 2013-2016, patients had progressing, pretreated mismatch repair-deficient cancers of approximately 13 types. Whole-study results and caveats: Tumor-resident clones, often absent from pretreatment blood, expanded after pembrolizumab and then contracted.

The CDR3 runs 14 residues. Trimming removed 6 bases from V and 6 bases from J; junction bases left unmatched: 8. Germline V gene sequence: CDR1 PRHDT, CDR2 FYEKMQ (reference sequence). Sequencing used immunoSEQ multiplex PCR; TCRdb keeps in-frame clones, though not all of them. The profile covers some 84,000 clones, with around 85% appearing a single time and roughly 2.7% taken by the ten largest. Mismatch repair deficiency was confirmed in all patients, by PCR or immunohistochemistry. TCR sequencing covered a few patients who responded to pembrolizumab. The rearrangement joins TRBV13 to TRBJ2-1, with 7 bases aligning to TRBD1. This TCR derives from an adult with mismatch repair-deficient cancer. Sequencing was performed on peripheral blood, taken 12 weeks after starting pembrolizumab. The CDR3 DNA reads as TGTGCCAGCAGTTTTACAGGGGCTTCCAATGAGCAGTTCTTC. This translates into CASSFTGASNEQFF.